The 10 T cell receptor beta chains below come from one sample, sequenced in a study of cytomegalovirus exposure and HLA in healthy donors. Primers included in the PCR were 60 Vbeta and 13 Jbeta primers. Clones were sequenced by immunoSEQ multiplex PCR, and TCRdb holds only the in-frame ones, with some missing. This sample has about 100,000 clones, with 75% to 90% found just once. The sequenced sample consisted of PBMCs. These receptor sequences come from a man aged 25 to 40 in good health and CMV-seronegative.

V and J are TRBV6-4 and TRBJ2-3, with 12 bases fitting TRBD1. The J segment lost 5 bases and the V segment lost 2 bases, leaving 2 bases of the junction unmatched. The CDR3 length is 15 residues. The germline V gene has CDR1 MRHNA and CDR2 SNTAGT. CDR3 loop: CASSDGTGGLDTQYF. CDR3 DNA: TGTGCCAGCAGTGACGGGACAGGGGGCTTAGATACGCAGTATTTT.

The V gene is TRBV7-8, the J gene TRBJ2-5; TRBD1 matches at 7 bases. V shed 4 bases, J shed 3 bases, and the junction held 5 bases outside the gene matches. Germline lookup yields CDR1 SGHVS and CDR2 FQNEAQ. This CDR3 spans 14 amino acids. CDR3 DNA: TGTGCCAGCAGCTCCGGACAGGAAAAAGAGACCCAGTACTTC. This sequence encodes CASSSGQEKETQYF.

This chain uses TRBV6-6 with TRBJ1-4; D possibly corresponds to TRBD1 (6 bases). Deletions cut 5 bases from V and 7 bases from J, with 14 bases between. The CDR3 loop spans 14 amino acids. Germline V gene lookup returns CDR1 MNHNY and CDR2 SVGAGI (reference sequence). CDR3 sequence reads: CASSPQGTPEKLFF. CDR3 in DNA: TGTGCCAGCAGTCCCCAGGGGACCCCTGAAAAACTGTTTTTT.

J is TRBJ2-1 and V is TRBV6-1; D remains unclear. The germline gives CDR1 MNHNS, CDR2 SASEGT. V gave up 3 bases and J gave up 1 base, with 4 bases separating them. This CDR3 is built from 13 residues. As DNA, the CDR3 is TGTGCCAGCAGTGACCTATCCTACAATGAGCAGTTCTTC. Translating gives CASSDLSYNEQFF.

The V and J genes are TRBV6-1 and TRBJ1-6; D is unclear. The CDR3 extends over 13 amino acids. CDR1 and CDR2 from the germline V gene are MNHNS and SASEGT. V dropped 7 bases and J dropped 5 bases, with 9 bases sitting between them. The CDR3 nucleotides read TGTGCCAGCAAGGAGGCCAATAATTCACCCCTCCACTTT. Encoded protein: CASKEANNSPLHF.

The CDR3 reads CASSSEGGQPQHF. As DNA, the CDR3 is TGTGCCAGCAGCTCGGAGGGCGGGCAGCCCCAGCATTTT. The gene calls are TRBV7-9 and TRBJ1-5, with unresolved D. Germline CDR1 is SEHNR and CDR2 is FQNEAQ (reference sequence). Between the trimmed V and J ends, which lost 4 bases and 7 bases, there was a span of 11 bases. CDR3 length: 13 residues.

V and J are TRBV19 and TRBJ1-4; D gene uncertain. Germline CDR1 and CDR2: LNHDA and SQIVND (reference sequence). V dropped 6 bases and J dropped 0 bases, with 14 bases sitting between them. This CDR3 is 16 amino acids long. CDR3 sequence (DNA): TGTGCCAGTAGACCGACGCGGGCAGCAACTAATGAAAAACTGTTTTTT. Translated, it gives CASRPTRAATNEKLFF.

The V and J genes are TRBV11-1 and TRBJ1-5; D unclear. The V and J ends lost 4 bases and 11 bases respectively, with 27 bases between them. The CDR3 loop spans 17 amino acids. Germline V gene data show CDR1 as SGHAT and CDR2 as FQDESV (reference sequence). CDR3 sequence reads: CASSSILSNAGMWTQHF. The CDR3 coding sequence is TGTGCCAGCAGCTCGATACTGTCTAATGCGGGAATGTGGACCCAGCATTTT.

The chain is built from TRBV7-3 and TRBJ2-7, with TRBD1 identical over 9 bases. Germline CDR1 and CDR2: SGHTA and FQGTGA. This CDR3 region has 16 residues. V was clipped by 2 bases and J by 4 bases; unmatched bases: 9. Written as DNA, the CDR3 is TGTGCCAGCAGCTTAGATTCCGACAGGGGGAGGTACGAGCAGTACTTC. It encodes CASSLDSDRGRYEQYF.

This sequence joins TRBV28 and TRBJ1-1; D is uncertain. Germline V gives CDR1 MDHEN, CDR2 SYDVKM. V lost 6 bases and J 0 bases, leaving 11 bases between the germline ends. The CDR3 spans 14 residues. The CDR3: CASSLRQMNTEAFF. CDR3 coding DNA: TGTGCCAGCAGCCTGAGGCAAATGAACACTGAAGCTTTCTTT.